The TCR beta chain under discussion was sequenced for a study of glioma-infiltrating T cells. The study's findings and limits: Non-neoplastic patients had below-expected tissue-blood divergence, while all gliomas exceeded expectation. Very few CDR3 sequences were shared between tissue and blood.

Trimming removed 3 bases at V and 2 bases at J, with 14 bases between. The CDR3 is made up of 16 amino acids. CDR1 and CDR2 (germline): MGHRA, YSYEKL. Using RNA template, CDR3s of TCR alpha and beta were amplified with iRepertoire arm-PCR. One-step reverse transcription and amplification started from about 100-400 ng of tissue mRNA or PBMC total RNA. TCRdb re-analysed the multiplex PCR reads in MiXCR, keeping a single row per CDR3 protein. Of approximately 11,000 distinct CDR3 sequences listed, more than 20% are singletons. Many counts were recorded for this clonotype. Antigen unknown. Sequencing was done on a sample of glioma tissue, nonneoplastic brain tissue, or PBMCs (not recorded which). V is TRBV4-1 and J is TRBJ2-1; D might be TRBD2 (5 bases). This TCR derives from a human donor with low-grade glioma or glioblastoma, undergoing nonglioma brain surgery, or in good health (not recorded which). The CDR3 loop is CASSHTAERTYNEQFF. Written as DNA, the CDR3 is TGCGCCAGCAGCCATACCGCCGAGCGGACCTACAATGAGCAGTTCTTC.